Following are 10 T cell receptor beta chains from one sample sequenced in a study of cytomegalovirus exposure and HLA in healthy donors. The PCR made use of 60 Vbeta and 13 Jbeta primers. Profiled with immunoSEQ multiplex PCR; TCRdb holds only in-frame clones, not every one. Here the sample table reports over 100,000 clones. The sequenced sample consisted of PBMCs. These receptors all come from a man aged 40-50 years in good health and CMV-seropositive.

This sequence joins TRBV10-1 and TRBJ2-5; D uncertain. Germline V gene sequence: CDR1 WNHNN, CDR2 SYGVQD (reference sequence). The CDR3 is 13 amino acids. V was trimmed by 2 bases and J by 2 bases, leaving 6 bases between them. CDR3 residues: CASSENRQETQYF. As DNA, the CDR3 is TGCGCCAGCAGTGAGAACAGACAAGAGACCCAGTACTTC.

This rearrangement joins TRBV7-2 to TRBJ2-2; D uncertain. Looked up from germline, CDR1 is SGHTA and CDR2 is FQGNSA. V was trimmed by 2 bases and J by 0 bases, leaving 7 bases between them. The CDR3 extends over 15 amino acids. This CDR3 is CASSLQQTNTGELFF. CDR3 coding DNA: TGTGCCAGCAGCTTACAACAGACGAACACCGGGGAGCTGTTTTTT.

This chain connects TRBV13 to TRBJ2-1; 7 bases map to TRBD2. J lost 4 bases, V lost 4 bases, and 4 bases had no gene match. The V gene's germline CDR1 is PRHDT and CDR2 FYEKMQ (reference sequence). This CDR3 has 14 amino acids. As DNA, the CDR3 is TGTGCCAGCAGCTCGGCTAGCGGATACAATGAGCAGTTCTTC. Amino acids: CASSSASGYNEQFF.

This chain links TRBV9 with TRBJ2-1, with D possibly matching TRBD1 (5 bases). The ends were cut back, 4 bases at V and 7 bases at J, with 12 bases in the middle. CDR3 size: 13 residues. Germline V lookup: CDR1 SGDLS, CDR2 YYNGEE. The CDR3: CASSTRDLNEQFF. CDR3 nucleotides: TGTGCCAGCAGCACCAGGGATTTGAATGAGCAGTTCTTC.

The CDR3 region is CSVGGKRQETSGNTIYF. DNA for the CDR3: TGCAGCGTCGGGGGTAAGAGGCAGGAAACCTCTGGAAACACCATATATTTT. The chain links TRBV29-1 to TRBJ1-3; D possibly corresponds to TRBD1 (5 bases). Germline values: CDR1 SQVTM, CDR2 ANQGSEA. Trimming took off 6 bases at V and 0 bases at J, with 21 bases between the two ends. The CDR3 consists of 17 residues. Using reference TRBV29-1 and TRBJ1-3 for the parts outside the CDR3, the full variable domain is SAVISQKPSRDICQRGTSLTIQCQVDSQVTMMFWYRQQPGQSLTLIATANQGSEATYESGFVIDKFPISRPNLTFSTLTVSNMSPEDSSIYLCSVGGKRQETSGNTIYFGEGSWLTVV.

CDR3 DNA sequence: TGTGCCAGCAGCCAGACCTTCTCATACGGGGGCAATGAGCAGTTCTTC. Translating gives CASSQTFSYGGNEQFF. The V and J genes are TRBV14 and TRBJ2-1, with D perhaps matching TRBD2 (6 bases). Germline V gene sequence: CDR1 SGHDN, CDR2 FVKESK. The CDR3 has 16 residues. Between the trimmed V and J ends, which lost 3 bases and 6 bases, there was a span of 18 bases.

J is TRBJ1-1 and V is TRBV6-5, with 9 positions matching TRBD1. Unmatched junction bases numbered 7, after V lost 5 bases and J lost 3 bases. The length of the CDR3 is 15 residues. Germline V lookup: CDR1 MNHEY, CDR2 SVGAGI. The CDR3 coding sequence is TGTGCCAGCAGTATACGGACAGGGGCCTACACTGAAGCTTTCTTT. It specifies CASSIRTGAYTEAFF.

J is TRBJ1-1 and V is TRBV11-1; D gene unclear. Germline-derived CDR1 and CDR2 are SGHAT and FQDESV (reference sequence). The germline V and J ends were trimmed by 4 bases and 6 bases, with 9 bases remaining between them. CDR3 length equals 12 residues. DNA for the CDR3: TGTGCCAGCAGCTCCTTCTCCGCTGAAGCTTTCTTT. As protein: CASSSFSAEAFF.

V gene TRBV5-1 combines with J gene TRBJ2-7; D perhaps matches TRBD2 (5 bases). The CDR3 extends over 15 amino acids. Germline-derived CDR1 and CDR2 are SGHRS and YFSETQ. The V and J ends lost 4 bases and 4 bases respectively, with 18 bases between them. The DNA for the CDR3 is TGCGCCAGCAGCCTGGAACAGCCCGGAGGATACGAGCAGTACTTC. It specifies CASSLEQPGGYEQYF.

The V gene is TRBV28, the J gene TRBJ2-7; TRBD1 is a possible D gene (8 bases). The CDR3 extends over 15 amino acids. V was clipped by 5 bases and J by 4 bases, with 18 bases between them. CDR1 is MDHEN, CDR2 SYDVKM, per germline. The CDR3 reads CASSPFTGGVYEQYF. Here the CDR3 DNA reads TGTGCCAGCAGTCCCTTCACAGGGGGGGTTTACGAGCAGTACTTC.